Each of the 10 T cell receptor beta chains below was sequenced from the same sample in a study of blood T cell repertoires in COVID-19. Clones were read by immunoSEQ multiplex PCR, and TCRdb kept only the in-frame ones, dropping some. The sample has 110,000 or so clones, about 88% seen once; the top ten hold around 8.4%. The specimen was peripheral blood. The source of these receptors is a woman aged 70 to 79 who had recovered from COVID-19.

J is TRBJ2-5 and V is TRBV6-5; 11 bases fit TRBD2. The CDR3 runs to 14 residues. The J segment lost 3 bases and the V segment lost 6 bases, leaving 3 bases of the junction unmatched. CDR1 and CDR2 from the germline V gene are MNHEY and SVGAGI. CDR3 sequence (DNA): TGTGCCAGCAGATCGGGACTAGCGGAAGAGACCCAGTACTTC. It translates to CASRSGLAEETQYF.

The J gene is TRBJ2-3, the V gene TRBV7-2; 7 bases agree with TRBD2. Germline V gives CDR1 SGHTA, CDR2 FQGNSA. The CDR3 covers 14 residues. V lost 4 bases and J lost 7; bases outside the gene matches: 8. In DNA form, the CDR3 reads TGTGCCAGCAGCTCGATCGGGGGGTATAATACGCAGTATTTT. Protein sequence: CASSSIGGYNTQYF.

The chain joins TRBV4-3 to TRBJ1-2; D is unclear. This CDR3 comprises 16 residues. Between the trimmed V and J ends, which lost 0 bases and 4 bases, there was a span of 15 bases. Germline V lookup: CDR1 LGHNA, CDR2 YSLEER. The CDR3 sequence is CASSQDYDGGGYGYTF. The CDR3 nucleotides are TGCGCCAGCAGCCAAGATTACGATGGCGGCGGCTATGGCTACACCTTC.

The chain has TRBV28 and TRBJ2-5, with 9 bases identical to TRBD2. The CDR3 runs 18 residues. CDR1 and CDR2 from the germline V gene are MDHEN and SYDVKM. The V gene end was trimmed by 6 bases and the J gene end by 0 bases; junction bases not matched to a gene: 14. CDR3 sequence reads: CASSLIRPRTSDQETQYF. CDR3 sequence (DNA): TGTGCCAGCAGCCTAATCCGCCCCAGGACTAGCGACCAAGAGACCCAGTACTTC.

The chain has TRBV18 and TRBJ1-6, with D unresolved. Trimming pared 5 bases from V and 0 bases from J, leaving 5 bases between. CDR3 size: 14 residues. CDR1 and CDR2 from the germline V gene are KGHSH and LQKENI. The CDR3 region has the DNA TGTGCCAGCTCAGGGAGCTCCTATAATTCACCCCTCCACTTT. Amino acids: CASSGSSYNSPLHF. The variable domain in full, completed from reference TRBV18 and TRBJ1-6, reads NAGVMQNPRHLVRRRGQEARLRCSPMKGHSHVYWYRQLPEEGLKFMVYLQKENIIDESGMPKERFSAEFPKEGPSILRIQQVVRGDSAAYFCASSGSSYNSPLHFGNGTRLTVT.

This rearrangement joins TRBV29-1 to TRBJ1-2; unclear D gene. CDR3 length equals 12 residues. The germline V and J ends were trimmed by 5 bases and 5 bases, with 12 bases remaining between them. CDR1 is SQVTM and CDR2 is ANQGSEA in the germline V gene. This chain's CDR3 is CSVYEGLYGYTF. In nucleotides, the CDR3 is TGCAGCGTTTATGAGGGTTTATATGGCTACACCTTC.

V usage is TRBV7-2 and J usage is TRBJ2-7, with 9 bases identical to TRBD1. CDR3 length equals 12 residues. CDR1 is SGHTA and CDR2 is FQGNSA in the germline V gene. The trim removed 4 bases at V and 13 bases at J, leaving 8 bases unmatched. The chain's CDR3 is CASSSYGTGKYF. In DNA, the CDR3 is TGTGCCAGCAGCTCCTATGGGACAGGGAAATACTTC.

V gene TRBV21-1 combines with J gene TRBJ2-7; the table's TRBD2 call for D was not verified on the DNA. TRBV21-1 constitutes a pseudogene. This CDR3 comprises 18 residues. Here the CDR3 reads CASVEAGLAGGPTYEQYF. As DNA, the CDR3 is TGTGCCAGCGTCGAGGCAGGACTAGCGGGAGGGCCGACCTACGAGCAGTACTTC.

The chain is built from TRBV30 and TRBJ2-5, with 10 bases aligning to TRBD2. After removal of 3 bases from V and 0 bases from J, the junction contained 7 bases not matched to a gene. Per the germline V gene, CDR1 is GTSNPN and CDR2 is SVGIG (reference sequence). The CDR3 is 16 amino acids. The CDR3 loop reads CAWSLAGATYQETQYF. CDR3 in DNA: TGTGCCTGGAGCCTAGCGGGGGCAACGTACCAAGAGACCCAGTACTTC.

V usage is TRBV5-4 and J usage is TRBJ2-2; the D is unclear. V shed 2 bases and J shed 4 bases, with 3 bases lying between them. The CDR3 has 12 residues. Per germline, CDR1 SGHNT and CDR2 YYREEE (reference sequence). The CDR3: CASSLATGELFF. CDR3 coding DNA: TGTGCCAGCAGCTTAGCCACCGGGGAGCTGTTTTTT.